These 16 T cell receptor beta chains were sequenced from one sample in a study of cytomegalovirus exposure and HLA in healthy donors. The PCR ran on 60 Vbeta and 13 Jbeta primers. Profiling relied on immunoSEQ multiplex PCR, and the TCRdb table lists in-frame clones only, not all of them. The sample has 160,000 or so clones, 75% to 90% seen once. The sequenced material came from PBMCs. The receptors come from a woman under 30 in good health and CMV-seronegative.

This chain uses TRBV6-5 with TRBJ2-3, with D possibly being TRBD2 (6 bases). This CDR3 comprises 15 residues. The germline CDR1 and CDR2 sequences are MNHEY and SVGAGI. Trimming removed 3 bases at V and 1 base at J, with 11 bases between. The DNA for the CDR3 is TGTGCCAGCAGTTATGGGGCTAGCGGCACAGATACGCAGTATTTT. Amino acids: CASSYGASGTDTQYF.

This chain connects TRBV5-6 to TRBJ1-2; D might be TRBD1 (6 bases). The CDR3 sequence is 15 residues long. Germline V gene lookup returns CDR1 SGHDT and CDR2 YYEEEE. Deletions cut 0 bases from V and 2 bases from J, with 11 bases between. CDR3 loop: CASSLVQGWNYGYTF. The CDR3, as DNA: TGTGCCAGCAGCTTGGTACAGGGATGGAACTATGGCTACACCTTC.

This chain connects TRBV4-2 to TRBJ1-1; D is unclear. CDR3 length: 14 amino acids. The V end was cut by 0 bases, the J end by 4 bases, with 9 bases between. Germline V gene sequence: CDR1 LGHNA, CDR2 YNFKEQ. CDR3 amino acids: CASSQDRRGTEAFF. CDR3 DNA sequence: TGTGCCAGCAGCCAAGATCGCCGCGGCACTGAAGCTTTCTTT.

The chain recombines TRBV25-1 with TRBJ2-5; 13 bases fit TRBD2. Germline V gives CDR1 MGHDK, CDR2 SYGVNS. Trimming removed 4 bases from V and 3 bases from J; junction bases left unmatched: 2. The CDR3 contains 15 residues. The CDR3: CASSGGTSGEETQYF. DNA for the CDR3: TGTGCCAGCAGTGGCGGGACTAGCGGGGAAGAGACCCAGTACTTC.

The sample holds a few counts of this clone. The gene calls are TRBV5-1 and TRBJ1-1; tentatively, D is TRBD1 (5 bases). Trimming cost V 2 bases and J 0 bases, with 11 bases left between them. This CDR3 has 15 amino acids. Per germline, CDR1 SGHRS and CDR2 YFSETQ. CDR3 nucleotide sequence: TGCGCCAGCAGCTTACAGGCGACGCTGAACACTGAAGCTTTCTTT. It specifies CASSLQATLNTEAFF.

CDR3 DNA sequence: TGTGCCAGCAGTTACCTCGGACAGGGATCCTACGAGCAGTACTTC. Amino acid sequence: CASSYLGQGSYEQYF. This chain uses TRBV6-6 with TRBJ2-7; the match to TRBD1 covers 8 bases. In germline, CDR1 is MNHNY, CDR2 SVGAGI (reference sequence). The CDR3 totals 15 residues. J gave up 1 base and V 2 bases, and 4 bases lay outside the gene matches.

The chain employs TRBV6-1 and TRBJ1-2; 8 nucleotides align to TRBD1. The ends lost 7 bases at V and 3 bases at J; junction bases unmatched: 10. Germline V gene lookup returns CDR1 MNHNS and CDR2 SASEGT. The CDR3 is 15 amino acids. The DNA for the CDR3 is TGTGCCAGCACCCCGGACAGGGCTGTAGACTATGGCTACACCTTC. This encodes CASTPDRAVDYGYTF.

The rearrangement uses TRBV6-1 and TRBJ2-7, with TRBD2 as a possible D gene (5 bases). Germline loops: CDR1 MNHNS, CDR2 SASEGT. Trimming cost V 0 bases and J 2 bases, with 14 bases left between them. The CDR3 runs 16 residues. CDR3 protein: CASSEAQNRGAYEQYF. The CDR3 region has the DNA TGTGCCAGCAGTGAAGCGCAGAATCGGGGAGCCTACGAGCAGTACTTC.

CDR3 DNA sequence: TGTGCCAGTAGTATTGCGGGGCTCGGGGCCAACGTCCTGACTTTC. Translated, it gives CASSIAGLGANVLTF. This chain links TRBV19 with TRBJ2-6; maybe TRBD2 (6 bases). V lost 3 bases and J lost 4, with 10 bases in between. This CDR3 has 15 residues. The germline V gene has CDR1 LNHDA and CDR2 SQIVND (reference sequence).

V usage is TRBV28 and J usage is TRBJ1-5; D unresolved. V shed 8 bases and J shed 0 bases, with 5 bases lying between them. CDR3 length: 12 residues. CDR1 MDHEN and CDR2 SYDVKM come from the germline V gene. As DNA, the CDR3 is TGTGCCAGCCGAGATAGCAATCAGCCCCAGCATTTT. Encoded protein: CASRDSNQPQHF.

The rearrangement links TRBV6-1 to TRBJ2-3; 7 bases fit TRBD1. Germline-derived CDR1 and CDR2 are MNHNS and SASEGT. There are 14 residues in the CDR3. V trimming: 5 bases; J trimming: 3 bases; junction bases outside the gene matches: 5. The CDR3 here is CASSHNRGTDTQYF. The DNA of the CDR3 is TGTGCCAGCAGTCATAACAGGGGAACAGATACGCAGTATTTT.

This clone showed up just once. The chain links TRBV27 to TRBJ2-3; 8 bases are shared with TRBD2. The ends lost 7 bases at V and 2 bases at J; junction bases unmatched: 8. The CDR3 contains 15 residues. Per the germline V gene, CDR1 is MNHEY and CDR2 is SMNVEV (reference sequence). The CDR3 spells CASTLGGGTTDTQYF. As DNA, the CDR3 is TGTGCCAGCACCCTGGGCGGGGGGACCACAGATACGCAGTATTTT.

This clone was counted a few times. The sample carries other DNA sequences with the same CDR3. The rearrangement joins TRBV6-5 to TRBJ1-5; D uncertain. Trimming shortened V by 2 bases and J by 4 bases, and 6 bases separated the two germline ends. The CDR3 has 13 residues. Germline V gives CDR1 MNHEY, CDR2 SVGAGI. CDR3 nucleotides: TGTGCCAGCAGTTACGCGCGAAATCAGCCCCAGCATTTT. It is translated as CASSYARNQPQHF.

V usage is TRBV6-1 and J usage is TRBJ2-3; a possible D gene is TRBD2 (7 bases). V lost 2 bases, J lost 4 bases, and 16 bases lay in between. Germline-derived CDR1 and CDR2 are MNHNS and SASEGT. There are 16 residues in the CDR3. CDR3 DNA: TGTGCCAGCAGTGAAAGGTGGGGGGGGGCTTCAGATACGCAGTATTTT. Amino acids: CASSERWGGASDTQYF.

This chain uses TRBV7-2 with TRBJ1-2; D gene unclear. There are 16 residues in the CDR3. Looked up from germline, CDR1 is SGHTA and CDR2 is FQGNSA. Deletions cut 0 bases from V and 4 bases from J, with 15 bases between. The CDR3 sequence is CASSLASGRTPYGYTF. For the CDR3, the DNA is TGTGCCAGCAGCTTAGCTTCAGGCAGAACCCCCTATGGCTACACCTTC.

The rearrangement joins TRBV5-5 to TRBJ1-4; 8 bases align to TRBD1. Germline values: CDR1 SGHKS, CDR2 YYEKEE (reference sequence). The V gene end was trimmed by 4 bases and the J gene end by 1 base; junction bases not matched to a gene: 12. This CDR3 is 18 amino acids long. CDR3 protein: CASSLDRGNRVTNEKLFF. Here the CDR3 DNA reads TGTGCCAGCAGCCTTGACAGGGGTAATAGGGTAACTAATGAAAAACTGTTTTTT. Using reference TRBV5-5 and TRBJ1-4 for the parts outside the CDR3, the full variable domain is DAGVTQSPTHLIKTRGQQVTLRCSPISGHKSVSWYQQVLGQGPQFIFQYYEKEERGRGNFPDRFSARQFPNYSSELNVNALLLGDSALYLCASSLDRGNRVTNEKLFFGSGTQLSVL.